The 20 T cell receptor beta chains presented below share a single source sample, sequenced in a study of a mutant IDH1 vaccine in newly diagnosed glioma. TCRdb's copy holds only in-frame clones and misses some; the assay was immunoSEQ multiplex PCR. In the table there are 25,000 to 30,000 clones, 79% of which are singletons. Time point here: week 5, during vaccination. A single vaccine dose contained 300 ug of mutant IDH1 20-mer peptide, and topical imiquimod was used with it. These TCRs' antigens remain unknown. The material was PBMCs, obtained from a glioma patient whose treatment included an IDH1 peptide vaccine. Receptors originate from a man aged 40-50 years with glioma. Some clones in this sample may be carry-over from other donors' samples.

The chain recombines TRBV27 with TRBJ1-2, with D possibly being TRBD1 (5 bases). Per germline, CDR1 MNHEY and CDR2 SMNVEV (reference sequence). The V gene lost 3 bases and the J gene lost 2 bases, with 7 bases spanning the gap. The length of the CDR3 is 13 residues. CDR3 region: CASSFAGNYGYTF. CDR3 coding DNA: TGTGCCAGCAGTTTTGCAGGGAACTATGGCTACACCTTC.

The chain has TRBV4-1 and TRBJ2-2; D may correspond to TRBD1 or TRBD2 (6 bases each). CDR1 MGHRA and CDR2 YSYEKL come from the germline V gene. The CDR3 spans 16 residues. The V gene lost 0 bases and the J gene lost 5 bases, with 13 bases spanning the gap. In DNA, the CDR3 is TGCGCCAGCAGCCAAGATTGGGGGGCTCGTACCGGGGAGCTGTTTTTT. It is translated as CASSQDWGARTGELFF.

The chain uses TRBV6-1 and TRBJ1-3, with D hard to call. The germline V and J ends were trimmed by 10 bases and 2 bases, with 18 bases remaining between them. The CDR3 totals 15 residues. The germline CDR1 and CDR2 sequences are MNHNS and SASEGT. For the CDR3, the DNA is TGTGCCACCTCTCCTTTGGGAGGTGCTGGAAACACCATATATTTT. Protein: CATSPLGGAGNTIYF.

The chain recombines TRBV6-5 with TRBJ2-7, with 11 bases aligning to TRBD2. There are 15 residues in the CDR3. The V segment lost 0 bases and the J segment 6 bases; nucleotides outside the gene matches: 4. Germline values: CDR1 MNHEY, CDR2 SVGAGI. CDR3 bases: TGTGCCAGCAGTTACTCTGTAGCGGGGGGGCGCGAGCAGTACTTC. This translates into CASSYSVAGGREQYF.

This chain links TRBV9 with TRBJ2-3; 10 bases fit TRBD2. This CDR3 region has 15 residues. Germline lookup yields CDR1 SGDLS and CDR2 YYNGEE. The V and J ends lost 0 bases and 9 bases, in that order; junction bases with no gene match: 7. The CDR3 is CASSVDGPSGGTQYF. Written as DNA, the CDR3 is TGTGCCAGCAGCGTAGATGGTCCTAGCGGGGGAACGCAGTATTTT.

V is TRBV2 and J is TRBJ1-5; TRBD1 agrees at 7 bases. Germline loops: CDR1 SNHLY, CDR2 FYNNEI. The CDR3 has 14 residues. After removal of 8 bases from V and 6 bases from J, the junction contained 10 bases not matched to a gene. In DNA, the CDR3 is TGTGCCAGCTCCTCGACAGGGTACTTTCAGCCCCAGCATTTT. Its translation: CASSSTGYFQPQHF. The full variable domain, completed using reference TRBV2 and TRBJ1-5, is EPEVTQTPSHQVTQMGQEVILRCVPISNHLYFYWYRQILGQKVEFLVSFYNNEISEKSEIFDDQFSVERPDGSNFTLKIRSTKLEDSAMYFCASSSTGYFQPQHFGDGTRLSIL.

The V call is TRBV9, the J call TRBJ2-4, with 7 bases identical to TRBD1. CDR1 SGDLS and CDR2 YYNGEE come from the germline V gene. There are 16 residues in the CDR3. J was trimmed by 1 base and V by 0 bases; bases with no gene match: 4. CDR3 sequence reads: CASSVEGQAAKNIQYF. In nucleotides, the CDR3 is TGTGCCAGCAGCGTAGAAGGACAGGCGGCCAAAAACATTCAGTACTTC.

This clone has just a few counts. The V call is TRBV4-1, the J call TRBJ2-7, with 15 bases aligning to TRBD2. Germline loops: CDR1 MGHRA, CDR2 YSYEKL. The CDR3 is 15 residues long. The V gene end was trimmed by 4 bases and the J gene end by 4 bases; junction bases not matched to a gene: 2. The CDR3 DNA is TGCGCCAGCAGCCCGGGACTAGCGGGGGGATACGAGCAGTACTTC. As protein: CASSPGLAGGYEQYF.

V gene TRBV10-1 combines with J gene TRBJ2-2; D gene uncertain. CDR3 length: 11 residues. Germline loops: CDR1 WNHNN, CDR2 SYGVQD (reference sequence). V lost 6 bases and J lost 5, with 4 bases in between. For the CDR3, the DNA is TGCGCCAGCAGGGGTACCGGGGAGCTGTTTTTT. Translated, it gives CASRGTGELFF.

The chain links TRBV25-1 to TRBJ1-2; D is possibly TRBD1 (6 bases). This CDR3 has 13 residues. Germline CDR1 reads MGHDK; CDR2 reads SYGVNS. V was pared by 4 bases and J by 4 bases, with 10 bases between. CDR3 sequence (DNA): TGTGCCAGCAGTGCCGGGACACCCTATGGCTACACCTTC. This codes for CASSAGTPYGYTF.

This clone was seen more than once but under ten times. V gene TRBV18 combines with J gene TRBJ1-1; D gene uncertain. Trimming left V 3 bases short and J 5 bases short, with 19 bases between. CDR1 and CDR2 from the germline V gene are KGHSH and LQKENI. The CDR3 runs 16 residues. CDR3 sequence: CASSPYTTDLSTEAFF. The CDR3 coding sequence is TGTGCCAGCTCACCTTACACGACGGATTTGAGTACTGAAGCTTTCTTT.

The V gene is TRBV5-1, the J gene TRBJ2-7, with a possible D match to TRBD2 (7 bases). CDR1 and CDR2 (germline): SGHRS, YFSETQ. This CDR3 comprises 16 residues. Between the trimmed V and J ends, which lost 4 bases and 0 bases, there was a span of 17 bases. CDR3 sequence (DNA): TGCGCCAGCAGCGTCAGGGGCCGGGGGGTCTCCTACGAGCAGTACTTC. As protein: CASSVRGRGVSYEQYF.

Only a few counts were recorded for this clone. The CDR3 nucleotides are TGCGCCAGCAGCCCTCAACAGGAGAGGCCCCAGCATTTT. Its protein is CASSPQQERPQHF. This chain links TRBV4-1 with TRBJ1-5, with D possibly TRBD1 on 5 matching bases. There are 13 residues in the CDR3. CDR1 and CDR2 (germline): MGHRA, YSYEKL. V lost 4 bases to trimming and J lost 9 bases, with 13 bases between them.

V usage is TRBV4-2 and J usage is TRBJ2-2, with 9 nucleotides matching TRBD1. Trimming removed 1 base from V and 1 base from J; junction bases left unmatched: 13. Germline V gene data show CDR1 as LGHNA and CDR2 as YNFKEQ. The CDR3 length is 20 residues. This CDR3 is CASSQALGRRTGENTGELFF. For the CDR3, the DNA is TGTGCCAGCAGCCAAGCCCTGGGTAGGCGGACAGGGGAGAACACCGGGGAGCTGTTTTTT.

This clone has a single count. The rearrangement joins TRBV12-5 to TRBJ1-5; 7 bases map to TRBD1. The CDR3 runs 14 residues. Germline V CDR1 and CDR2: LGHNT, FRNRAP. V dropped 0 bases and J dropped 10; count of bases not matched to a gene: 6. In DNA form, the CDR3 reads TGTGCTAGTGGTTTGGTAGGGGACAGTTCTCCCCAGCATTTT. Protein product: CASGLVGDSSPQHF.

The CDR3 sequence: CASQMASNQPQHF. The CDR3 coding sequence is TGTGCCAGCCAAATGGCTAGCAATCAGCCCCAGCATTTT. The V gene is TRBV19, the J gene TRBJ1-5, with no clear D. Germline V lookup: CDR1 LNHDA, CDR2 SQIVND (reference sequence). This CDR3 is 13 amino acids long. V was clipped by 9 bases and J by 0 bases, with 9 bases between them.

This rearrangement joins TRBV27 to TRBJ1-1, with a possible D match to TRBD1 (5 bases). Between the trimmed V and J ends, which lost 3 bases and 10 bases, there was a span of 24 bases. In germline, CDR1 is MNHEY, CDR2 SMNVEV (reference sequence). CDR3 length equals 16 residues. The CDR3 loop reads CASSLAPGLTSLGAFF. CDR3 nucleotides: TGTGCCAGCAGTTTGGCTCCGGGACTGACTTCCCTTGGAGCTTTCTTT.

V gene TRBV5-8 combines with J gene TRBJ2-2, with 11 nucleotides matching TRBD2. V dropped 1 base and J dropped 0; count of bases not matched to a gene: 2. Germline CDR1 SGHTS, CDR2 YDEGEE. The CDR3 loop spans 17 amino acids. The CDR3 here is CASSLIAGGPNTGELFF. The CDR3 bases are TGTGCCAGCAGCTTGATAGCGGGGGGGCCGAACACCGGGGAGCTGTTTTTT.

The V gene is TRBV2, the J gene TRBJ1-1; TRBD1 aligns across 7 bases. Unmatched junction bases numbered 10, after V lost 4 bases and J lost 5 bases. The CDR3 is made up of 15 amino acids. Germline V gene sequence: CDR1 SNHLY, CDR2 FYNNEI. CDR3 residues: CASSGTTGIITEAFF. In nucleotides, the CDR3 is TGTGCCAGCAGTGGAACGACAGGGATTATTACTGAAGCTTTCTTT.

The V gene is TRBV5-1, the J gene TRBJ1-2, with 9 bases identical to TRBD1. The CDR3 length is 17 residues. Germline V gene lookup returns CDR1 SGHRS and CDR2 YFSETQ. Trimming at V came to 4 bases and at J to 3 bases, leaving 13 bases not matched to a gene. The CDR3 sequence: CASSAWTGVGGHYGYTF. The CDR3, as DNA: TGCGCCAGCAGCGCCTGGACAGGGGTAGGGGGCCACTATGGCTACACCTTC.